The 21 T cell receptor beta chains below were found in one sample sequenced in a study of post-analysis software for immune sequencing data. Study-wide results and caveats: TRBV segments more frequent in patients than in controls numbered five and included TRBV5-6, TRBV5-1 and TRBV20-1.

Every TCR beta cDNA library bore unique molecular identifiers. From the PCR reads, TCRdb called clonotypes with MiXCR, one entry per CDR3 protein. Among around 710,000 distinct CDR3 sequences, roughly 50% were seen once, and the ten largest hold over 4.5%. No antigen has been assigned to these receptors. Material: blood. The receptor source for this set is a girl aged 10 to 17 with multiple sclerosis.

This clonotype has only a few counts. This chain joins TRBV29-1 and TRBJ1-4, with a tentative D call TRBD1 (5 bases). CDR1 is SQVTM and CDR2 is ANQGSEA in the germline V gene. The CDR3 is 14 residues long. V lost 6 bases to trimming and J lost 6 bases, with 17 bases between them. CDR3 nucleotide sequence: TGCAGCGTCGACTCCGGGACCCCCTATGAAAAACTGTTTTTT. Amino acid sequence: CSVDSGTPYEKLFF. The variable domain in full, with the rest retrieved from reference TRBV29-1 and TRBJ1-4, is SAVISQKPSRDICQRGTSLTIQCQVDSQVTMMFWYRQQPGQSLTLIATANQGSEATYESGFVIDKFPISRPNLTFSTLTVSNMSPEDSSIYLCSVDSGTPYEKLFFGSGTQLSVL.

As regards this clonotype: An end of the junction differs from the germline gene, which may be a read error. The chain recombines TRBV4-1 with TRBJ2-5, with TRBD2 identical over 10 bases. The CDR3 is made up of 15 amino acids. Germline CDR1 MGHRA, CDR2 YSYEKL. In nucleotides, the CDR3 is TGTGCCAACAGCCAAGAGGGACTAGCGACAGAGACCCAGTACTTC. This translates into CANSQEGLATETQYF.

This chain uses TRBV27 with TRBJ1-5, with TRBD1 matching 11 bases. Per the germline V gene, CDR1 is MNHEY and CDR2 is SMNVEV (reference sequence). The CDR3 is 17 amino acids. J lost 1 base, V lost 2 bases, and 4 bases had no gene match. CDR3 coding DNA: TGTGCCAGCAGTTTACTCGGGACAGGGGGGAGCAATCAGCCCCAGCATTTT. As protein: CASSLLGTGGSNQPQHF.

This clonotype came up a few times. V is TRBV4-2 and J is TRBJ2-3, with TRBD2 identical over 8 bases. The CDR3 covers 15 residues. With 0 bases clipped from V and 1 base from J, the junction kept 0 bases outside the gene matches. Germline lookup yields CDR1 LGHNA and CDR2 YNFKEQ. The CDR3 sequence: CASSQETSGTDTQYF. CDR3 DNA sequence: TGTGCCAGCAGCCAAGAGACTAGCGGCACAGATACGCAGTATTTT.

On this clonotype itself: This may come from a read error, since a much larger clone is one base off. The chain uses TRBV12-3 or TRBV12-4 and TRBJ1-5, with D unresolved. V lost 3 bases to trimming and J lost 6 bases, with 3 bases between them. This CDR3 has 11 amino acids. The CDR3 region has the DNA TGTGCCAGCAGTTTCAGTCAGCCCCAGCATTTT. Translation: CASSFSQPQHF.

This clonotype was observed a single time. The chain employs TRBV6-5 and TRBJ1-2; no firm D call. Germline CDR1 reads MNHEY; CDR2 reads SVGAGI. V was cut by 2 bases and J by 0 bases, with 7 bases left in between. This CDR3 is built from 14 residues. The CDR3 DNA sequence: TGTGCCAGCAGTTACACCCCTGCTAACTATGGCTACACCTTC. Translating it yields CASSYTPANYGYTF.

The sample holds one count of this clonotype. The chain combines TRBV6-1 with TRBJ2-5; D gene uncertain. This CDR3 has 14 residues. Germline CDR1 MNHNS, CDR2 SASEGT. V lost 1 base and J 1 base, leaving 7 bases between the germline ends. This CDR3 is CASSEVSLQETQYF. The DNA of the CDR3 is TGTGCCAGCAGTGAAGTATCCCTCCAAGAGACCCAGTACTTC.

The chain couples TRBV12-3 or TRBV12-4 to TRBJ2-5; D possibly uses TRBD1 or TRBD2 (5 bases each). There are 14 residues in the CDR3. Trimming took off 0 bases at V and 5 bases at J, with 10 bases between the two ends. The DNA of the CDR3 is TGTGCCAGCAGTTTAGCGCCATGGGGGGAGACCCAGTACTTC. This sequence encodes CASSLAPWGETQYF.

The chain combines TRBV20-1 with TRBJ1-4; D gene ambiguous. Germline-derived CDR1 and CDR2 are DFQATT and SNEGSKA (reference sequence). The ends were cut back, 0 bases at V and 8 bases at J, with 13 bases in the middle. CDR3 length: 14 amino acids. The CDR3 protein is CSARDPPSTEKLFF. CDR3 nucleotide sequence: TGCAGTGCTAGAGATCCCCCGTCGACGGAAAAACTGTTTTTT.

This chain uses TRBV7-2 with TRBJ2-5; D ambiguous. V shed 2 bases and J shed 1 base, with 8 bases lying between them. The CDR3 has 14 residues. The germline CDR1 and CDR2 sequences are SGHTA and FQGNSA. The CDR3 sequence: CASSLHLRQETQYF. For the CDR3, the DNA is TGTGCCAGCAGCTTACACCTCCGCCAAGAGACCCAGTACTTC.

This chain links TRBV7-8 with TRBJ2-1; perhaps TRBD2 as D (6 bases). Germline V gene lookup returns CDR1 SGHVS and CDR2 FQNEAQ. With 0 bases removed from V and 4 bases from J, the gap between germline ends came to 13 bases. This CDR3 contains 16 residues. The CDR3 reads CASSLASVAVYNEQFF. The DNA of the CDR3 is TGTGCCAGCAGCTTAGCGTCGGTAGCGGTTTACAATGAGCAGTTCTTC. Variable domain in full (rest from reference TRBV7-8 and TRBJ2-1): GAGVSQSPRYKVAKRGQDVALRCDPISGHVSLFWYQQALGQGPEFLTYFQNEAQLDKSGLPSDRFFAERPEGSVSTLKIQRTQQEDSAVYLCASSLASVAVYNEQFFGPGTRLTVL.

CDR3 sequence: CASSQAGDRGPETQYF. CDR3 in DNA: TGTGCCAGCAGCCAAGCTGGGGACAGGGGCCCCGAGACCCAGTACTTC. V and J are TRBV4-2 and TRBJ2-7; 10 nucleotides line up with TRBD1. The DNA end lines up better with TRBJ2-5; the J call may be wrong. CDR3 length equals 16 residues. CDR1 and CDR2 from the germline V gene are LGHNA and YNFKEQ.

The V gene is TRBV27, the J gene TRBJ2-1; 11 bases fit TRBD2. Trimming cost V 5 bases and J 10 bases; bases outside gene matches: 19. CDR3 length: 18 amino acids. Germline CDR1 is MNHEY and CDR2 is SMNVEV (reference sequence). The DNA for the CDR3 is TGTGCCAGCAGTCCAATAGCGGGAGGGGTATTAGGGTCGGAAGAGCAGTTCTTC. Translated, it gives CASSPIAGGVLGSEEQFF.

This clonotype showed up just a few times. The rearrangement links TRBV9 to TRBJ1-2, with D possibly being TRBD1 (5 bases). The CDR3 sequence is 17 residues long. Germline lookup yields CDR1 SGDLS and CDR2 YYNGEE. V was shortened by 3 bases and J by 0 bases, with 18 bases between the two germline ends. The CDR3 DNA reads as TGTGCCAGCAGCGGACGGGACTCCTCCCCAGCTAACTATGGCTACACCTTC. It yields the protein CASSGRDSSPANYGYTF.

The chain recombines TRBV12-3 or TRBV12-4 with TRBJ2-2, with D perhaps matching TRBD2 (6 bases). The V and J ends lost 3 bases and 1 base respectively, with 9 bases between them. The CDR3 length is 15 residues. CDR3 sequence reads: CASSFGGMNTGELFF. CDR3 DNA: TGTGCCAGCAGTTTCGGGGGAATGAACACCGGGGAGCTGTTTTTT.

The table lists this clonotype with a few counts. This chain connects TRBV12-3 or TRBV12-4 to TRBJ1-2; D uncertain. CDR3 length equals 16 residues. The ends were cut back, 7 bases at V and 0 bases at J, with 18 bases in the middle. The DNA for the CDR3 is TGTGCCAGCACCAAAATCGGTGGAGGCGCTAACTATGGCTACACCTTC. This sequence encodes CASTKIGGGANYGYTF.

The table lists this clonotype with a count of one. J is TRBJ2-7 and V is TRBV3-1; the D call may be TRBD1 or TRBD2 (5 bases each). V was shortened by 5 bases and J by 2 bases, with 13 bases between the two germline ends. The CDR3 loop spans 14 amino acids. Germline V gene lookup returns CDR1 LGHDT and CDR2 YNNKEL (reference sequence). The CDR3 here is CASSGWDRPYEQYF. The CDR3 DNA reads TGTGCCAGCAGCGGGTGGGACCGACCCTACGAGCAGTACTTC.

The chain joins TRBV12-3 or TRBV12-4 to TRBJ2-2; D may be TRBD1 or TRBD2 (5 bases each). V lost 5 bases to trimming and J lost 6 bases, with 10 bases between them. The CDR3 sequence is 13 residues long. The CDR3 DNA reads TGTGCCAGCAGTCCAGGGACGGCCGGGGAGCTGTTTTTT. It specifies CASSPGTAGELFF.

This clonotype was seen more than once but under ten times. The V call is TRBV6-6, the J call TRBJ2-5, with D possibly being TRBD1 (8 bases). V was pared by 6 bases and J by 5 bases, with 19 bases between. In germline, CDR1 is MNHNY, CDR2 SVGAGI (reference sequence). This CDR3 is 15 amino acids long. The CDR3 DNA is TGTGCCAGCAGCAACGGACAGGGAGGGAGGGAGACCCAGTACTTC. The encoded protein is CASSNGQGGRETQYF.

The chain links TRBV12-3 or TRBV12-4 to TRBJ1-1, with D hard to call. V was trimmed by 8 bases and J by 8 bases, leaving 9 bases between them. The CDR3 is 10 amino acids. The CDR3 spells CASSGAEAFF. CDR3 nucleotides: TGTGCCAGCTCTGGCGCGGAAGCTTTCTTT.

This chain connects TRBV12-3 or TRBV12-4 to TRBJ2-3, with D unclear. Trimming removed 6 bases at V and 2 bases at J, with 6 bases between. The CDR3 consists of 12 residues. The CDR3 DNA reads as TGTGCCAGCAGACGATACACAGATACGCAGTATTTT. Translation gives CASRRYTDTQYF.